One and the same sample provided the 15 T cell receptor beta chains below, sequenced in a study of shared clonotypes between healthy human individuals. Libraries were prepared by immunoSEQ multiplex PCR; TCRdb keeps only in-frame clonotypes and omits some of them. The top ten clones hold roughly 0.45% of a sample with approximately 1,500,000 clones, 95% to 99% of them seen once. The source material was naive CD4+ T cells sorted from blood. Described subset: CD45RA+ positively selected. These receptors came from a young man in good health.

The J gene is TRBJ1-1, the V gene TRBV28, with TRBD1 identical over 9 bases. Per the germline V gene, CDR1 is MDHEN and CDR2 is SYDVKM. Trimming took 7 bases from V and 0 from J; bases not matched to a gene: 6. The CDR3 is 15 amino acids. CDR3 coding DNA: TGTGCCAGCAAGGGACAGGGCACTATGAACACTGAAGCTTTCTTT. Translation: CASKGQGTMNTEAFF.

This clone was found once. V usage is TRBV6-5 and J usage is TRBJ2-1; the D is unclear. CDR3 size: 14 residues. V was pared by 6 bases and J by 0 bases, with 9 bases between. Germline assignment: CDR1 MNHEY and CDR2 SVGAGI. CDR3 nucleotide sequence: TGTGCCAGCAGAGGCCCGAGCTCCTACAATGAGCAGTTCTTC. This codes for CASRGPSSYNEQFF.

V and J are TRBV4-3 and TRBJ2-2; D may be TRBD2 (6 bases). The CDR3 sequence is 19 residues long. The germline gives CDR1 LGHNA, CDR2 YSLEER. Between the trimmed V and J ends, which lost 1 base and 3 bases, there was a span of 21 bases. The DNA for the CDR3 is TGCGCCAGCAGCCAAGCAAGTCTGGCCGGAGGGCGGGACACCGGGGAGCTGTTTTTT. This gives the protein CASSQASLAGGRDTGELFF.

This sequence joins TRBV28 and TRBJ2-7; D not resolved. CDR3 length: 12 residues. The V gene lost 4 bases and the J gene lost 6 bases, with 10 bases spanning the gap. Germline V gene lookup returns CDR1 MDHEN and CDR2 SYDVKM. The CDR3 reads CASSSLLAEQYF. The CDR3 nucleotides are TGTGCCAGCAGTTCCCTCCTGGCCGAGCAGTACTTC.

V gene TRBV19 combines with J gene TRBJ2-3; D perhaps matches TRBD1 (5 bases). Looked up from germline, CDR1 is LNHDA and CDR2 is SQIVND (reference sequence). Trimming removed 3 bases at V and 2 bases at J, with 12 bases between. The CDR3 is 15 amino acids. The CDR3 sequence: CASSMRRQTTDTQYF. CDR3 nucleotide sequence: TGTGCCAGTAGTATGAGACGACAGACCACAGATACGCAGTATTTT.

This clone has a single count. This chain's CDR3 is CASSFWASGRDEQYF. The CDR3 DNA follows: TGTGCCAGCAGCTTCTGGGCTAGCGGGAGGGACGAGCAGTACTTC. V is TRBV28 and J is TRBJ2-7; TRBD2 aligns across 12 bases. The CDR3 spans 15 residues. J was trimmed by 5 bases and V by 6 bases; bases with no gene match: 8. Germline lookup yields CDR1 MDHEN and CDR2 SYDVKM.

The chain employs TRBV29-1 and TRBJ2-1; 13 bases match TRBD2. V lost 5 bases, J lost 8 bases, and 9 bases stayed unmatched. Germline values: CDR1 SQVTM, CDR2 ANQGSEA. This CDR3 spans 15 amino acids. CDR3 sequence (DNA): TGCAGCGTTTCTGGCCGGACTAGCGGGAGCCATGAGCAGTTCTTC. Encoded protein: CSVSGRTSGSHEQFF.

The chain uses TRBV18 and TRBJ2-5; D is possibly TRBD1 (6 bases). This CDR3 region has 16 residues. Germline V gene lookup returns CDR1 KGHSH and CDR2 LQKENI. Trimming cost V 3 bases and J 1 base, with 15 bases left between them. As DNA, the CDR3 is TGTGCCAGCTCACCCGGAAGGACAGTTTTCCAAGAGACCCAGTACTTC. It translates to CASSPGRTVFQETQYF. Combining the CDR3 with reference TRBV18 and TRBJ2-5 gives the whole variable domain NAGVMQNPRHLVRRRGQEARLRCSPMKGHSHVYWYRQLPEEGLKFMVYLQKENIIDESGMPKERFSAEFPKEGPSILRIQQVVRGDSAAYFCASSPGRTVFQETQYFGPGTRLLVL.

The CDR3 bases are TGCAGTGCTGATAGCACAGATACGCAGTATTTT. Amino acid sequence: CSADSTDTQYF. The chain carries TRBV20-1 and TRBJ2-3; D is unclear. The V end lost 5 bases, the J end lost 0 bases, and 3 bases lay between the germline ends. This CDR3 contains 11 residues. CDR1 and CDR2 (germline): DFQATT, SNEGSKA (reference sequence).

This chain uses TRBV9 with TRBJ2-1, with D tentatively TRBD2 (5 bases). Trimming shortened V by 2 bases and J by 6 bases, and 12 bases separated the two germline ends. Germline CDR1 reads SGDLS; CDR2 reads YYNGEE. This CDR3 region has 14 residues. DNA for the CDR3: TGTGCCAGCAGCGTTATAACTAGTGCCAATGAGCAGTTCTTC. Translating it yields CASSVITSANEQFF.

The V gene is TRBV11-2, the J gene TRBJ2-7; D gene uncertain. Germline V lookup: CDR1 SGHAT, CDR2 FQNNGV. The V gene lost 5 bases and the J gene lost 2 bases, with 10 bases spanning the gap. This CDR3 has 13 residues. In nucleotides, the CDR3 is TGTGCCAGCAGCCGCCGTGAGACCTACGAGCAGTACTTC. It encodes CASSRRETYEQYF.

The rearrangement joins TRBV28 to TRBJ1-2; D unclear. Germline lookup yields CDR1 MDHEN and CDR2 SYDVKM. CDR3 size: 15 residues. Between the trimmed V and J ends, which lost 4 bases and 8 bases, there was a span of 20 bases. DNA of the CDR3: TGTGCCAGCAGTTCGCCCCTCGGGCTGACTATGGGCTACACCTTC. It translates to CASSSPLGLTMGYTF.

This chain joins TRBV7-9 and TRBJ2-3, with no clear D. Germline V gene lookup returns CDR1 SEHNR and CDR2 FQNEAQ (reference sequence). The CDR3 has 15 residues. V gave up 2 bases and J gave up 4 bases, with 13 bases separating them. The CDR3 is CASSLLRQASDTQYF. As DNA, the CDR3 is TGTGCCAGCAGCTTACTCCGTCAGGCTTCAGATACGCAGTATTTT.

V is TRBV7-6 and J is TRBJ2-5; TRBD2 matches 11 bases. The CDR3 runs 19 residues. Trimming cost V 4 bases and J 5 bases; bases outside gene matches: 18. The germline V gene has CDR1 SGHVS and CDR2 FNYEAQ. In nucleotides, the CDR3 is TGTGCCAGCAGCTCTTTCCGGGGGGCTAGCGGGAGGTTACGGGAGACCCAGTACTTC. Translation: CASSSFRGASGRLRETQYF. The entire variable domain, with the rest obtained from reference TRBV7-6 and TRBJ2-5, is as follows: GAGVSQSPRYKVTKRGQDVALRCDPISGHVSLYWYRQALGQGPEFLTYFNYEAQQDKSGLPNDRFSAERPEGSISTLTIQRTEQRDSAMYRCASSSFRGASGRLRETQYFGPGTRLLVL.

The gene calls are TRBV6-5 and TRBJ2-5; 9 bases align to TRBD2. The ends lost 6 bases at V and 9 bases at J; junction bases unmatched: 14. The CDR3 is 15 residues long. From germline, CDR1 is MNHEY and CDR2 SVGAGI. The CDR3 is CASRGSGSGWFPQYF. The CDR3 nucleotides read TGTGCCAGCAGGGGTAGCGGGAGTGGATGGTTTCCCCAGTACTTC.